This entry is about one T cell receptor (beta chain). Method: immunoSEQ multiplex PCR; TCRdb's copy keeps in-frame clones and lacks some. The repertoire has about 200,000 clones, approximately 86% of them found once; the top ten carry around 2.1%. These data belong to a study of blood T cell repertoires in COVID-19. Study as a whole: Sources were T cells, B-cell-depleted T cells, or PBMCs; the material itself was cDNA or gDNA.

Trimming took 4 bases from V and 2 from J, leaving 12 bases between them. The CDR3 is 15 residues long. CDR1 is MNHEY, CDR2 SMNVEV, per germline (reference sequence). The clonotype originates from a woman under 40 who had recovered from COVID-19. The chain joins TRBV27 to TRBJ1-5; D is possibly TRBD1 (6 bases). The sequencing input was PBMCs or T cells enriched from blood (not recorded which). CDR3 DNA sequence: TGTGCCAGCAGTTATACAGGGATTGGCAATCAGCCCCAGCATTTT. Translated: CASSYTGIGNQPQHF.